The 5 T cell receptor beta chains reported below all come from one sample, sequenced in a study of sequential checkpoint blockade in melanoma. Sample treatment: randomized to nivolumab then ipilimumab (arm A) or the reverse (arm B). Clones were sequenced by immunoSEQ multiplex PCR, and TCRdb holds only the in-frame ones, with some missing. The sample has 30,000 to 40,000 clones; roughly 89% are singletons. The input for sequencing was CD8+ T cells sorted from blood (inferred from file names), taken from a patient given nivolumab and ipilimumab in sequence. The origin of the receptors is a human donor with melanoma.

The sample holds one count of this clone. The chain uses TRBV6-4 and TRBJ2-1; TRBD2 aligns across 9 bases. J was trimmed by 5 bases and V by 5 bases; bases with no gene match: 7. Germline CDR1 reads MRHNA; CDR2 reads SNTAGT. The length of the CDR3 is 15 residues. CDR3 nucleotide sequence: TGTGCCAGCAGTACCTTAGCGGGAGCTAACAATGAGCAGTTCTTC. As protein: CASSTLAGANNEQFF.

The rearrangement uses TRBV29-1 and TRBJ2-3; no reliable D call. Per the germline V gene, CDR1 is SQVTM and CDR2 is ANQGSEA. V was shortened by 3 bases and J by 3 bases, with 7 bases between the two germline ends. This CDR3 comprises 12 residues. The chain's CDR3 is CSVDLFTDTQYF. DNA for the CDR3: TGCAGCGTTGACCTTTTTACAGATACGCAGTATTTT.

The rearrangement uses TRBV20-1 and TRBJ1-1; D remains ambiguous. Per germline, CDR1 DFQATT and CDR2 SNEGSKA (reference sequence). Trimming took 6 bases from V and 11 from J, leaving 13 bases between them. This CDR3 is built from 10 residues. The CDR3 DNA reads as TGCAGTGCATGGGGAGTTGACGCTTTCTTT. Amino acid sequence: CSAWGVDAFF.

The V gene is TRBV4-2, the J gene TRBJ2-5; 11 bases are a match to TRBD2. Unmatched junction bases numbered 2, after V lost 4 bases and J lost 4 bases. CDR1 and CDR2 (germline): LGHNA, YNFKEQ. This CDR3 is 14 amino acids long. CDR3 in amino acids: CASSPGTSGETQYF. The CDR3 bases are TGTGCCAGCAGCCCCGGGACTAGCGGAGAGACCCAGTACTTC.

The chain recombines TRBV5-4 with TRBJ2-7; the D gene is possibly TRBD2 (5 bases). The CDR3 runs to 14 residues. Germline V gives CDR1 SGHNT, CDR2 YYREEE (reference sequence). Trimming stripped 4 bases from V and 3 bases from J, with 14 bases between. CDR3 sequence reads: CASSAREAVYEQYF. CDR3 DNA sequence: TGTGCCAGCAGCGCCCGGGAAGCGGTCTACGAGCAGTACTTC.